This record covers a single T cell receptor beta chain. The clone's antigen remains unknown. For every CD8+ T cell subset, around 300,000 cells were flow-sorted straight into RLT lysis buffer, and each subset was sorted in triplicate. To exclude memory contaminants, naive CD8+ T cells were stringently defined as CD45RO-CCR7+CD27+CD95-. Using standard density gradient centrifugation, peripheral blood mononuclear cells were isolated from buffy coats. Naive CXCR3-negative and CXCR3-positive CD8+ T cells were flow-sorted using a FACSAria III. An RNeasy Mini Kit was used to extract total RNA from the sorted cells. The record originates from a study of CXCR3-negative and CXCR3-positive naive CD8 T cells (dated by TCRdb to about 2019). Context from the whole study: In total, some 140 million TRB reads were obtained, or roughly 1.5 +/- 0.3 million reads per library. Diversity and physicochemical repertoire analyses were performed on about 12 donors pooled from two independent experiments. TRBV-TRBJ cluster analysis included naive subsets from a handful of donors and memory cells from 3 donors.

This sample was sequenced with a NextSeq 550. The Human TCR Profiling Kit (MiLaboratory) was used to make UMI-labeled 5' RACE TRB cDNA libraries. cDNA synthesis used the entire amount of extracted RNA, and PCR amplification then used the entire amount of cDNA produced. Libraries were prepared in parallel using an identical number of PCR cycles. On the study's bioinformatics: About 50,000 +/- 10,000 unique UMI-labeled TRB cDNA molecules per library were extracted with MIGEC and MiXCR, with at least two reads per UMI required. Each library averaged 40,000 +/- 10,000 functional in-frame TRB CDR3 nucleotide clonotypes without stop codons. After each sample was downsampled to 5000 UMI-labeled TRB molecules, VDJtools was used to calculate diversity metrics such as normalized Shannon-Wiener and Chao1. Clonotype-size-weighted physicochemical properties of the central five CDR3 residues (interaction energy, strength, volume and Kidera factor 4) were computed in VDJtools. With the reads reprocessed by TCRdb, a single entry stands for each CDR3 protein sequence and no DNA is reported. The V and J calls and clone size come from TCRdb's table, not from the authors' own analysis. The table for this sample lists about 110,000 distinct CDR3 sequences. The ten largest make up more than 0.35% of the sample.

The CDR3 contains 12 residues, cysteine and phenylalanine counted. No DNA is listed. Reading the germline V gene (reference sequence) gives CDR1 LNHNV and CDR2 YYDKDF. What the work shows at the level of the full study, not this receptor alone: Because CXCR3 expression was partially decreased after cryopreservation, freshly isolated PBMCs were used for most assays. Both naive subsets had comparably high repertoire diversity, while memory CD8+ T cells had much lower repertoire diversity. Compared with CXCR3-negative naive cells, CXCR3-positive naive cells had TRB CDR3s with higher hydrophobicity (lower Kidera factor 4), lower energy, and higher strength and volume indices. Naive CXCR3-negative and CXCR3-positive cells from the same donor showed similar TRBV-TRBJ usage, whereas memory cells showed distinct patterns. Because surface CD5, which has been linked to self-reactivity in mice, was comparable between naive subsets, TCR interaction strength was also inferred from TRB CDR3 physicochemical properties.

The clonotype comes from a human donor in good health. Some clones in this sample may be carry-over from other donors' samples. The sequencing sample was made of naive CXCR3+ CD8+ T cells from blood. The intended sense of this specimen's cell subset or site label: CD45RO-CCR7+CD27+CD95- naive CD8+ T cells expressing CXCR3 (TNR3+). The chain joins TRBV15 to TRBJ2-2. For the CDR3, the sequence is CATSTGVGELFF.